This T cell receptor (beta chain) was found in a study of blood T cell repertoires in COVID-19 (TCRdb year 2020). For context, the study as a whole: Collaborator samples came from the United States, Italy and Spain and covered acute and convalescent phases of COVID-19. The prospective study material was composed of cDNA or gDNA derived from T cells, B-cell-depleted T cells, or PBMCs. Deeply sampled blood TCRbeta repertoires from subjects exposed to, actively infected with, or recovered from COVID-19 were included in the dataset. The repertoires were released in a freely available public database meant as a resource for research on the immune response to SARS-CoV-2. Samples were obtained from the ongoing ImmuneRACE study (first 160 participants) and from some 1,300 subjects provided by 6 global collaborators. The sample metadata nearly always contained a de-identified subject ID, COVID-19 status, age in years and sex. Where available, HLA class I and class II types were obtained from metadata supplied by the sample provider rather than from assay-based typing. The study at large found these results: The quantity of clinical and demographic metadata differed by source and by participant and was supplied without curation.

Details on this clone: No cognate antigen has been identified for it. Per-nucleotide qualities are absent, and no much larger clonotype sits a single base away.

V sheds 0 bases and J sheds 4 bases, leaving 9 bases between their ends. CDR1 GTSNPN and CDR2 SVGIG were looked up in the germline V gene (reference sequence). The CDR3 sequence holds 13 residues, the cysteine and phenylalanine included. Here the CDR3 DNA is all that survives: 39 bases in frame from base 1. TCRbeta CDR3 regions were amplified from genomic DNA by means of the immunoSEQ Assay, a bias-controlled multiplex PCR. Per the authors' processing: Within the assay, amplification of reference gene primers was used to estimate how many nucleated cells each sample contained. To quantify the absolute abundance of each unique TCRbeta CDR3 rearrangement, sequence reads were collapsed and filtered. Productive Simpson clonality was computed per sample as the square root of Simpson's diversity index over productive rearrangements. The immuneACCESS repertoire file appears here via TCRdb, limited to in-frame rearrangements. These files lack a portion of the clones; in checked studies, under half of the deficit traces to unresolved V genes, and the cause of the others is not known. V and J calls and clone size are copied from that table; D and trimming were computed from the DNA. The sample table records about 310,000 clones; over 80% of these occur just once. More than 8.5% of the sample belongs to the ten largest clones.

Participants in the prospective study were enrolled through a virtual design, were aged roughly 18 to 100 years, and lived in under 25 United States geographic areas. To assign participants to cohorts, the prospective study relied on clinical history that participants themselves reported in a screening survey and a study questionnaire. ImmuneRACE Cohort 3 recovered participants were defined by two consecutive negative NP/OP PCR tests, healthcare professional clearance, or symptom resolution. In the prospective study, whole blood, serum and a nasopharyngeal or oropharyngeal swab were collected from each participant by mobile phlebotomists. Participants in the prospective study had the option to provide additional blood draws and questionnaires over a roughly 2-month period. Blood samples from the prospective study were shipped frozen or at room temperature prior to DNA extraction.

The sequence derives from a young woman who had recovered from COVID-19. Sequencing used PBMCs or T cells enriched from blood (not recorded which). The chain is assembled from TRBV30 and TRBJ1-2; no confident D gene assignment can be made. For the CDR3, the sequence is CAWSVGGSYGYTF. The DNA sequence reads TGTGCCTGGAGTGTAGGAGGGTCCTATGGCTACACCTTC. Outside the CDR3, residues come from the reference TRBV30 and TRBJ1-2 proteins, so the full variable domain is: SQTIHQWPATLVQPVGSPLSLECTVEGTSNPNLYWYRQAAGRGLQLLFYSVGIGQISSEVPQNLSASRPQDRQFILSSKKLLLSDSGFYLCAWSVGGSYGYTFGSGTRLTVV.